This T cell receptor beta chain derives from a study of T cells expressing NK-cell markers. As for the study in general: Sorted CD3+CD56-NKG2C+, CD3+CD56+NKG2C+ and CD3+CD56+NKG2C- T cells supplied the TCR beta repertoires.

In germline, CDR1 is SGHNT, CDR2 YYREEE (reference sequence). This CDR3 region has 15 residues. 5'RACE template switching built TCR beta cDNA with unique molecular identifiers. Using the 5' RACE reads, TCRdb records one entry per CDR3 protein without DNA. The listing contains about 260,000 distinct CDR3 sequences. This chain connects TRBV5-4 to TRBJ2-3; TCRdb's assignment of TRBD1 cannot be checked, as there is no DNA. This TCR was sampled from a man younger than 35 in good health. Material for sequencing was blood T cells: a sorted CD56 or NKG2C T cell subset, CD4+ or CD8+ T cells, or bulk PBMC T cells (not recorded which). CDR3 residues: CASSLWAGITDTQYF.